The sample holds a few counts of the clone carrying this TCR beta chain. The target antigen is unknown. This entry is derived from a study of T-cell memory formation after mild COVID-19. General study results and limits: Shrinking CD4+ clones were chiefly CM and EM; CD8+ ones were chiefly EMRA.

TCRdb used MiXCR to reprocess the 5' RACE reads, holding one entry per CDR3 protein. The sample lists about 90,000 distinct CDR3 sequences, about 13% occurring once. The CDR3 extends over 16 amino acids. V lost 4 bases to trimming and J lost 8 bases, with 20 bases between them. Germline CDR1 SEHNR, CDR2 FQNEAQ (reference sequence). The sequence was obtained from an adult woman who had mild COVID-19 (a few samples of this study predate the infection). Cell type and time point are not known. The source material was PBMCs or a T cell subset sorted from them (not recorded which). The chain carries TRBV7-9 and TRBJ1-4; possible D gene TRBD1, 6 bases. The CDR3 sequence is CASSYARVGAREKLFF. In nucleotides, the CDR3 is TGTGCCAGCAGCTATGCCCGGGTGGGGGCTCGAGAAAAACTGTTTTTT.